Below are 26 T cell receptor beta chains sequenced from a single sample in a study of T cells in tuberculosis. Profiling relied on immunoSEQ multiplex PCR, and the TCRdb table lists in-frame clones only, not all of them. Of fewer than 40,000 clones in the sample, roughly 88% were seen once. Sample time point: new active TB diagnosis, blood taken before or within 7 days of starting treatment. Sequencing used PBMCs, obtained at tuberculosis diagnosis. The receptors were gathered from an adult with tuberculosis.

This chain uses TRBV2 with TRBJ2-5; 11 nucleotides line up with TRBD2. The CDR3 is made up of 14 amino acids. Germline V gives CDR1 SNHLY, CDR2 FYNNEI. Trimming removed 7 bases from V and 5 bases from J; junction bases left unmatched: 6. The CDR3 DNA reads as TGTGCCAGCATACCTAGCGGGGGGACGGAGACCCAGTACTTC. Translated: CASIPSGGTETQYF.

This sequence joins TRBV5-5 and TRBJ1-2; 8 nucleotides match TRBD1. V was pared by 2 bases and J by 8 bases, with 11 bases of the junction left unmatched. This CDR3 comprises 15 residues. Per the germline V gene, CDR1 is SGHKS and CDR2 is YYEKEE (reference sequence). In nucleotides, the CDR3 is TGTGCCAGCAGCTTCCTCGGACAGGGATTGGGCGGCTACACCTTC. It translates to CASSFLGQGLGGYTF. The full variable domain, in which reference TRBV5-5 and TRBJ1-2 provide the parts outside the CDR3, is DAGVTQSPTHLIKTRGQQVTLRCSPISGHKSVSWYQQVLGQGPQFIFQYYEKEERGRGNFPDRFSARQFPNYSSELNVNALLLGDSALYLCASSFLGQGLGGYTFGSGTRLTVV.

The chain links TRBV30 to TRBJ2-5; weak D call: TRBD2 (6 bases). The CDR3 loop spans 13 amino acids. Trimming took off 0 bases at V and 4 bases at J, with 9 bases between the two ends. Germline-derived CDR1 and CDR2 are GTSNPN and SVGIG (reference sequence). CDR3 residues: CAWSVEGGETQYF. The CDR3 DNA is TGTGCCTGGAGTGTAGAGGGAGGAGAGACCCAGTACTTC.

CDR3 sequence: CASSFLAGTTDTQYF. The DNA for the CDR3 is TGTGCCAGCAGCTTCTTAGCGGGGACCACAGATACGCAGTATTTT. The chain couples TRBV7-8 to TRBJ2-3; 8 bases are shared with TRBD2. CDR1 SGHVS and CDR2 FQNEAQ come from the germline V gene. J lost 2 bases, V lost 3 bases, and 4 bases had no gene match. The CDR3 consists of 15 residues.

V and J are TRBV29-1 and TRBJ1-1; 8 nucleotides line up with TRBD1. The CDR3 length is 16 residues. With V trimmed by 4 bases and J by 3 bases, 13 bases remained unmatched. Per germline, CDR1 SQVTM and CDR2 ANQGSEA. CDR3 DNA sequence: TGCAGCGTTGTCCCGGGACAGGACGAGTGGGACACTGAAGCTTTCTTT. Its protein product is CSVVPGQDEWDTEAFF. Using reference TRBV29-1 and TRBJ1-1 for the parts outside the CDR3, the full variable domain is SAVISQKPSRDICQRGTSLTIQCQVDSQVTMMFWYRQQPGQSLTLIATANQGSEATYESGFVIDKFPISRPNLTFSTLTVSNMSPEDSSIYLCSVVPGQDEWDTEAFFGQGTRLTVV.

V usage is TRBV4-1 and J usage is TRBJ2-7, with TRBD2 matching over 13 bases. Per the germline V gene, CDR1 is MGHRA and CDR2 is YSYEKL. This CDR3 contains 20 residues. The V segment lost 0 bases and the J segment 7 bases; nucleotides outside the gene matches: 18. This CDR3 is CASSQDGTSGTPSRRGEQYF. Here the CDR3 DNA reads TGCGCCAGCAGCCAAGATGGGACTAGCGGGACCCCGTCGCGTAGGGGGGAGCAGTACTTC.

The V gene is TRBV5-4, the J gene TRBJ2-1; 8 positions agree with TRBD2. Losses at the gene ends were 4 bases for V and 10 bases for J; bases not matched to a gene: 1. CDR1 and CDR2 from the germline V gene are SGHNT and YYREEE (reference sequence). This CDR3 is built from 11 residues. CDR3 sequence: CASSAGGEQFF. DNA of the CDR3: TGTGCCAGCAGCGCGGGGGGAGAGCAGTTCTTC.

CDR3 in amino acids: CAWSVNQGADTQYF. In nucleotides, the CDR3 is TGTGCCTGGAGTGTAAACCAGGGGGCAGATACGCAGTATTTT. The chain carries TRBV30 and TRBJ2-3; 7 bases fit TRBD1. CDR1 and CDR2 (germline): GTSNPN, SVGIG (reference sequence). The CDR3 has 14 residues. Trimming at V came to 0 bases and at J to 4 bases, leaving 4 bases not matched to a gene.

The J gene is TRBJ2-7, the V gene TRBV6-6, with D perhaps matching TRBD1 (6 bases). CDR3 length equals 14 residues. V was clipped by 2 bases and J by 3 bases, with 11 bases between them. The germline V gene encodes CDR1 MNHNY and CDR2 SVGAGI (reference sequence). CDR3 DNA sequence: TGTGCCAGCAGTTACCGGAGAGGGGGCTACGAGCAGTACTTC. Its protein product is CASSYRRGGYEQYF.

The chain couples TRBV27 to TRBJ1-2; 9 nucleotides agree with TRBD1. The CDR3 runs 15 residues. V lost 6 bases and J lost 8; bases outside the gene matches: 13. The germline CDR1 and CDR2 sequences are MNHEY and SMNVEV (reference sequence). The CDR3 coding sequence is TGTGCCAGCAGGGGACGGGACAGGGTCATGCAAGGCTACACCTTC. It yields the protein CASRGRDRVMQGYTF.

This sequence joins TRBV19 and TRBJ2-7; TRBD2 matches 8 bases. V was pared by 5 bases and J by 4 bases, with 10 bases of the junction left unmatched. Germline V gene lookup returns CDR1 LNHDA and CDR2 SQIVND (reference sequence). The CDR3 runs 15 residues. In DNA, the CDR3 is TGTGCCAGTAGTGAACGAGCGGGAGCGGTGTACGAGCAGTACTTC. It translates to CASSERAGAVYEQYF.

The chain couples TRBV5-1 to TRBJ2-1; D is unresolved. V shed 0 bases and J shed 7 bases, with 8 bases lying between them. Germline CDR1 SGHRS, CDR2 YFSETQ. This CDR3 comprises 13 residues. The CDR3 coding sequence is TGCGCCAGCAGCTTGGGCCTTCTAAATGAGCAGTTCTTC. It specifies CASSLGLLNEQFF. Filled out from reference TRBV5-1 and TRBJ2-1, the complete variable domain reads KAGVTQTPRYLIKTRGQQVTLSCSPISGHRSVSWYQQTPGQGLQFLFEYFSETQRNKGNFPGRFSGRQFSNSRSEMNVSTLELGDSALYLCASSLGLLNEQFFGPGTRLTVL.

The V call is TRBV28, the J call TRBJ1-2, with 12 bases lining up with TRBD1. Per the germline V gene, CDR1 is MDHEN and CDR2 is SYDVKM. The CDR3 extends over 15 amino acids. Trimming cost V 6 bases and J 8 bases; bases outside gene matches: 10. The CDR3 spells CASRGTGQGAWGYTF. CDR3 coding DNA: TGTGCCAGCAGGGGAACGGGACAGGGGGCTTGGGGCTACACCTTC.

The chain has TRBV27 and TRBJ1-5; D unresolved. CDR1 is MNHEY and CDR2 is SMNVEV in the germline V gene (reference sequence). The CDR3 sequence is 16 residues long. Trimming removed 3 bases at V and 0 bases at J, with 12 bases between. The CDR3 DNA follows: TGTGCCAGCAGTTTGCAGGATCCTCTTAGCAATCAGCCCCAGCATTTT. This encodes CASSLQDPLSNQPQHF.

The V gene is TRBV5-1, the J gene TRBJ2-1; 9 nucleotides line up with TRBD1. V trimming: 0 bases; J trimming: 3 bases; junction bases outside the gene matches: 1. Germline CDR1 SGHRS, CDR2 YFSETQ. There are 15 residues in the CDR3. DNA for the CDR3: TGCGCCAGCAGCTTGGGGGACAGGGACTACAATGAGCAGTTCTTC. Its translation is CASSLGDRDYNEQFF.

The table lists this clone with a few counts. The chain uses TRBV4-1 and TRBJ2-7; TRBD2 matches at 7 bases. This CDR3 has 14 residues. Germline-derived CDR1 and CDR2 are MGHRA and YSYEKL. V was clipped by 6 bases and J by 4 bases; unmatched bases: 9. CDR3 sequence (DNA): TGCGCCAGCAGTCAGAGGGAGGGCGGGTACGAGCAGTACTTC. As protein: CASSQREGGYEQYF.

The CDR3 reads CATAEVWTEAFF. The DNA of the CDR3 is TGTGCCACGGCAGAGGTTTGGACTGAAGCTTTCTTT. The chain links TRBV15 to TRBJ1-1; D call uncertain. Looked up from germline, CDR1 is LNHNV and CDR2 is YYDKDF (reference sequence). The CDR3 runs 12 residues. V was shortened by 9 bases and J by 5 bases, with 13 bases between the two germline ends.

The rearrangement joins TRBV4-1 to TRBJ2-2; 7 bases are a match to TRBD2. V was clipped by 0 bases and J by 7 bases; unmatched bases: 8. This CDR3 has 16 amino acids. The germline V gene encodes CDR1 MGHRA and CDR2 YSYEKL. CDR3 sequence: CASSQEGVASGGELFF. CDR3 sequence (DNA): TGCGCCAGCAGCCAAGAGGGGGTAGCTAGCGGCGGGGAGCTGTTTTTT.

This clone was recorded only once. The V call is TRBV6-5, the J call TRBJ1-6; TRBD1 might be the D (6 bases). Germline lookup yields CDR1 MNHEY and CDR2 SVGAGI. CDR3 length equals 15 residues. V lost 4 bases and J lost 7, with 14 bases in between. As DNA, the CDR3 is TGTGCCAGCAGTTCAAAAGGACAGCGGAATTCACCCCTCCACTTT. It yields the protein CASSSKGQRNSPLHF.

The V and J genes are TRBV18 and TRBJ1-5; 9 bases match TRBD1. Per germline, CDR1 KGHSH and CDR2 LQKENI. V lost 6 bases and J lost 6; bases outside the gene matches: 9. The CDR3 totals 15 residues. The CDR3 DNA reads as TGTGCCAGCTCCCCGGACAGGGGAAGGAGTCAGCCCCAGCATTTT. This gives the protein CASSPDRGRSQPQHF.

The chain combines TRBV6-1 with TRBJ2-1; TRBD1 is a possible D gene (5 bases). Germline V gene sequence: CDR1 MNHNS, CDR2 SASEGT. Trimming removed 1 base at V and 6 bases at J, with 16 bases between. The CDR3 runs 16 residues. CDR3 sequence (DNA): TGTGCCAGCAGTGAAGTGGCAGGGTCGATCGGCAATGAGCAGTTCTTC. This encodes CASSEVAGSIGNEQFF.

This rearrangement joins TRBV5-1 to TRBJ2-1; 11 bases map to TRBD1. CDR1 is SGHRS and CDR2 is YFSETQ in the germline V gene. V lost 3 bases, J lost 7 bases, and 9 bases stayed unmatched. The CDR3 runs to 16 residues. CDR3 nucleotides: TGCGCCAGCAGCTGGCAACGGACAGGGGGCGGGAATGAGCAGTTCTTC. Translating it yields CASSWQRTGGGNEQFF.

This clone was recorded only once. The chain employs TRBV30 and TRBJ2-1; possibly TRBD1 for D (6 bases). The CDR3 is 15 residues long. V lost 0 bases, J lost 6 bases, and 15 bases lay in between. Germline CDR1 is GTSNPN and CDR2 is SVGIG (reference sequence). CDR3 sequence (DNA): TGTGCCTGGAGTGTGGGGGCTCAAACCTTCAATGAGCAGTTCTTC. Its protein product is CAWSVGAQTFNEQFF.

The chain employs TRBV11-1 and TRBJ2-2; TRBD2 is a possible D gene (6 bases). Germline V lookup: CDR1 SGHAT, CDR2 FQDESV (reference sequence). There are 18 residues in the CDR3. Trimming cost V 3 bases and J 0 bases, with 17 bases left between them. The CDR3 DNA reads TGTGCCAGCAGCTTGAGCGGGCCCGGCAGACCGAACACCGGGGAGCTGTTTTTT. It codes for CASSLSGPGRPNTGELFF. The variable domain in full, with the rest retrieved from reference TRBV11-1 and TRBJ2-2, is EAEVAQSPRYKITEKSQAVAFWCDPISGHATLYWYRQILGQGPELLVQFQDESVVDDSQLPKDRFSAERLKGVDSTLKIQPAELGDSAMYLCASSLSGPGRPNTGELFFGEGSRLTVL.

The chain has TRBV12-5 and TRBJ2-7, with 14 positions matching TRBD2. J lost 5 bases, V lost 1 base, and 4 bases had no gene match. This CDR3 region has 16 residues. CDR1 and CDR2 from the germline V gene are LGHNT and FRNRAP. The DNA of the CDR3 is TGTGCTAGTGGTTTGGAGGGACTAGCGGGAGCCCACGAGCAGTACTTC. Translation gives CASGLEGLAGAHEQYF.

This clone has a single count. V and J are TRBV7-8 and TRBJ1-3, with 7 bases that match TRBD1. This CDR3 has 16 residues. Germline-derived CDR1 and CDR2 are SGHVS and FQNEAQ. V gave up 6 bases and J gave up 0 bases; unmatched junction bases: 8. The CDR3 is CASSPDRASSGNTIYF. CDR3 DNA sequence: TGTGCCAGCAGTCCTGACAGGGCGAGCTCTGGAAACACCATATATTTT. Full variable domain (remainder filled in from reference TRBV7-8 and TRBJ1-3): GAGVSQSPRYKVAKRGQDVALRCDPISGHVSLFWYQQALGQGPEFLTYFQNEAQLDKSGLPSDRFFAERPEGSVSTLKIQRTQQEDSAVYLCASSPDRASSGNTIYFGEGSWLTVV.